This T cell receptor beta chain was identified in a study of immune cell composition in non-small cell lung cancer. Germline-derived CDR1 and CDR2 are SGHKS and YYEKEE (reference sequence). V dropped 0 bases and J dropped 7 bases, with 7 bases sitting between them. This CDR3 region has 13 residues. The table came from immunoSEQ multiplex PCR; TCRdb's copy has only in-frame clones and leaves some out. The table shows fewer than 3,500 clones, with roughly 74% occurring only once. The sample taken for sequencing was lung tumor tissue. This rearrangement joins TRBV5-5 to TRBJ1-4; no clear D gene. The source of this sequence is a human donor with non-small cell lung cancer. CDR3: CASSLDRSEKLFF. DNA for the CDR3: TGTGCCAGCAGCTTGGACAGAAGTGAAAAACTGTTTTTT.